This TCR beta chain was recovered during a study of blood T cell repertoires in COVID-19. Study information: Donors in the United States, Italy and Spain gave samples during acute or convalescent COVID-19. Nucleic acid was either cDNA or gDNA, and it came from T cells, B-cell-depleted T cells, or PBMCs.

Data came from immunoSEQ multiplex PCR; TCRdb stores just in-frame clones and leaves some out. The profile shows 200,000 to 300,000 clones, nearly 95% of them singletons. After removal of 4 bases from V and 0 bases from J, the junction contained 7 bases not matched to a gene. The germline V gene has CDR1 SGHDT and CDR2 YYEEEE. CDR3 length equals 15 residues. The sample taken for sequencing was peripheral blood. This chain uses TRBV5-6 with TRBJ2-7, with 7 bases identical to TRBD1. The TCR sequence derives from a man aged 30 to 45 with COVID-19, enrolled during active disease. CDR3 DNA: TGTGCCAGCAGCCCGGGTGGGACAGCCTCCTACGAGCAGTACTTC. Protein sequence: CASSPGGTASYEQYF.